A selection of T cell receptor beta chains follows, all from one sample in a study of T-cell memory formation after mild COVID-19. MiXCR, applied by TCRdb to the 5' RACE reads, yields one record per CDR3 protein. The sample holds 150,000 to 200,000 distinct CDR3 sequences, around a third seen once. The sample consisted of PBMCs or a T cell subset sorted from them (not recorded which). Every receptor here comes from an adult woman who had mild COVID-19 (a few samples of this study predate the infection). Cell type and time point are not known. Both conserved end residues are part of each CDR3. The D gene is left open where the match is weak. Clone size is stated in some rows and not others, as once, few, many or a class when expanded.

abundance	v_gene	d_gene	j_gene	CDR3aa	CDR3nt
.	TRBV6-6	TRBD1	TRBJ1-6	CASSYSTGTDSPLHF	TGTGCCAGCAGTTACTCGACAGGGACAGATTCACCCCTCCACTTT
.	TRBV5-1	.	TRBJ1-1	CASSVLWNTEAFF	TGCGCCAGCAGCGTCTTATGGAACACTGAAGCTTTCTTT
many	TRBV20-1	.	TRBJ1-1	CSARDKGSNTEAFF	TGCAGTGCTAGAGATAAGGGGAGTAACACTGAAGCTTTCTTT
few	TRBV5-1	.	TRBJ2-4	CASSHEMGAVNIQYF	TGCGCCAGCAGCCACGAAATGGGGGCCGTAAACATTCAGTACTTC
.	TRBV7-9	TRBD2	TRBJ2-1	CASSLSLAANEQFF	TGTGCCAGCAGCTTATCCCTAGCGGCAAATGAGCAGTTCTTC
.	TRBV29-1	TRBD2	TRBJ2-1	CSVEDYSGLAGPDEQFF	TGCAGCGTTGAAGATTATTCCGGACTAGCGGGACCGGATGAGCAGTTCTTC
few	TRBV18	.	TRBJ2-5	CASSPPGGLQETQYF	TGTGCCAGCTCACCACCGGGGGGACTCCAAGAGACCCAGTACTTC
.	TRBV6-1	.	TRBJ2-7	CASSEAQVFYEQYF	TGTGCCAGCAGTGAAGCGCAGGTTTTCTACGAGCAGTACTTC
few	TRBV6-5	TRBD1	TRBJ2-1	CATARGTGGINEQFF	TGTGCCACCGCCCGGGGGACAGGGGGCATCAATGAGCAGTTCTTC
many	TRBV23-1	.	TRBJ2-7	CASSPSRWNKYEQYF	TGCGCCAGCAGTCCCTCTAGGTGGAATAAGTACGAGCAGTACTTC
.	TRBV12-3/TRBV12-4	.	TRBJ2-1	CASSLRDTSSYNEQFF	TGTGCCAGCAGTTTAAGAGACACCAGCTCCTACAATGAGCAGTTCTTC
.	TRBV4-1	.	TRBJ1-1	CASSRGIGDLEAFF	TGCGCCAGCAGCCGCGGAATTGGAGACCTTGAAGCTTTCTTT
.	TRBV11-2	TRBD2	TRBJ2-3	CASSPQGLAGDTQYF	TGTGCCAGCAGCCCTCAGGGACTAGCGGGAGATACGCAGTATTTT
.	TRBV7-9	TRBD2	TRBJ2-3	CASGLAGGDTQYF	TGTGCCAGCGGACTAGCGGGGGGAGATACGCAGTATTTT
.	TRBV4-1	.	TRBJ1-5	CASSQDWDRNQPQHF	TGCGCCAGCAGCCAAGACTGGGATCGCAATCAGCCCCAGCATTTT
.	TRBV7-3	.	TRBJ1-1	CASSMYLNTEAFF	TGTGCCAGCAGCATGTACTTGAACACTGAAGCTTTCTTT
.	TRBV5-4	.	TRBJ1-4	CASSLPGSANEKLFF	TGTGCCAGCAGCTTGCCGGGGTCGGCTAATGAAAAACTGTTTTTT
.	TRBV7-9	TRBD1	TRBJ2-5	CASSLGGQQETQYF	TGTGCCAGCAGCTTAGGGGGACAGCAAGAGACCCAGTACTTC
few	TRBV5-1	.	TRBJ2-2	CASSSRDLNTGELFF	TGCGCCAGCAGCTCCAGGGATTTGAACACCGGGGAGCTGTTTTTT
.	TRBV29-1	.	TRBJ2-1	CSVEFHSYNEQFF	TGCAGCGTTGAGTTCCACTCCTACAATGAGCAGTTCTTC
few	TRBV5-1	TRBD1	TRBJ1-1	CASRPGQWWAEAFF	TGCGCCAGCAGACCGGGACAGTGGTGGGCTGAAGCTTTCTTT
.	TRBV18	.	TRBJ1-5	CASSPPGGQFNQPQHF	TGTGCCAGCTCACCACCGGGTGGACAGTTTAATCAGCCCCAGCATTTT
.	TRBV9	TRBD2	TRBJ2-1	CASGVGLAGGYNEQFF	TGTGCCAGCGGCGTAGGGCTAGCGGGGGGTTACAATGAGCAGTTCTTC
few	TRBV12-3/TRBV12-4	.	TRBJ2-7	CASSPNSYEQYF	TGTGCCAGCAGTCCCAACAGCTACGAGCAGTACTTC
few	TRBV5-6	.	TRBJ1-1	CASSLQGTEAFF	TGTGCCAGCAGCTTGCAGGGAACTGAAGCTTTCTTT
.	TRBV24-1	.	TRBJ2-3	CATSREDTQYF	TGTGCCACCAGCCGGGAGGATACGCAGTATTTT
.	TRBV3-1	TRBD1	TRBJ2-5	CASSQYRTGAETQYF	TGTGCCAGCAGCCAATATCGGACAGGGGCGGAGACCCAGTACTTC
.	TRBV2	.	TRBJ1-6	CASDRESSYNSPLHF	TGTGCCAGCGACCGGGAAAGCTCCTATAATTCACCCCTCCACTTT
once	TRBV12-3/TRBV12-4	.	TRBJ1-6	CASSLWAGDSPLHF	TGTGCCAGCAGTTTATGGGCGGGTGATTCACCCCTCCACTTT
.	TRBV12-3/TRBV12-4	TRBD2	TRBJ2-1	CASSPGSSSGANNEQFF	TGTGCCAGCAGTCCCGGGAGTTCCAGCGGGGCTAACAATGAGCAGTTCTTC
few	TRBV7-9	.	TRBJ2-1	CASTDIRGRLDEQFF	TGTGCCAGCACCGATATTCGGGGACGTCTCGATGAGCAGTTCTTC
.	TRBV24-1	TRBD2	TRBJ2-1	CATSQTSGRANEQFF	TGTGCCACCAGCCAGACTAGCGGGAGGGCCAATGAGCAGTTCTTC